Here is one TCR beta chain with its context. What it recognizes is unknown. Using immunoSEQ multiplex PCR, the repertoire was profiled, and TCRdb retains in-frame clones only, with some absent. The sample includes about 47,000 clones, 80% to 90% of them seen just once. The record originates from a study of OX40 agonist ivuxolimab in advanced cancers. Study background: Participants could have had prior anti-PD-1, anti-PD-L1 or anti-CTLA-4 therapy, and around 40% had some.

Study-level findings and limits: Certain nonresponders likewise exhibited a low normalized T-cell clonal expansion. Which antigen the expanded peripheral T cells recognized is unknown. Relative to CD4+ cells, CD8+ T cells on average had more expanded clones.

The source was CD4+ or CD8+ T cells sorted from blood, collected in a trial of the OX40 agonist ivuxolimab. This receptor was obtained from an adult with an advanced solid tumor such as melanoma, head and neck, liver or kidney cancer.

The CDR3 DNA sequence: TGTGCCAGCAGCTTAAAAGCGGGGGGGCCAGATACGCAGTATTTT. Translating it yields CASSLKAGGPDTQYF. V usage is TRBV7-3 and J usage is TRBJ2-3; 10 positions agree with TRBD2. Trimming removed 1 base from V and 4 bases from J; junction bases left unmatched: 2. This CDR3 contains 15 residues. CDR1 and CDR2 from the germline V gene are SGHTA and FQGTGA.